The rows below give T cell receptor beta chains drawn from one sample of a study of CD8 T cell repertoires and HIV-1 epitope variants. This table comes from immunoSEQ multiplex PCR, and its TCRdb copy is limited to in-frame clones, with some not included. This sample has 6,000 or so clones, with around 67% found just once. These receptors' targets are unknown. Sequencing used cultured CD8+ T cells derived from PBMCs. The receptors were gathered from a male donor with HIV. CDR3s include the opening cysteine and the closing phenylalanine or tryptophan. The D gene is left open where the match is weak. Size is stated for part of the rows, as once, few or many counts, or as a class when the clone is expanded.

cdr3_aa: CASSLSGAPGTSGRGHNEQFF
cdr3_nt: TGTGCCAGCAGTTTATCAGGGGCCCCGGGGACTAGCGGGAGAGGGCACAATGAGCAGTTCTTC
d_call: TRBD2
v_call: TRBV27
clone_size: NA
j_call: TRBJ2-1

cdr3_aa: CASSPYRGGEQYF
cdr3_nt: TGTGCCAGCAGTCCCTACAGAGGCGGGGAGCAGTACTTC
d_call: NA
v_call: TRBV6-5
clone_size: NA
j_call: TRBJ2-7

cdr3_aa: CASSEGTGRDYEQYF
cdr3_nt: TGTGCCAGCAGTGAAGGTACAGGGAGAGACTACGAGCAGTACTTC
d_call: NA
v_call: TRBV6-1
clone_size: once
j_call: TRBJ2-7

cdr3_aa: CATGTGSYEQYF
cdr3_nt: TGTGCCACCGGGACAGGCTCCTACGAGCAGTACTTC
d_call: TRBD1
v_call: TRBV10-3
clone_size: few
j_call: TRBJ2-7

cdr3_aa: CASSQEEGSGEKLFF
cdr3_nt: TGCGCCAGCAGCCAAGAAGAGGGGAGTGGAGAAAAACTGTTTTTT
d_call: NA
v_call: TRBV4-3
clone_size: NA
j_call: TRBJ1-4

cdr3_aa: CASSQEGGTGGGETQYF
cdr3_nt: TGCGCCAGCAGCCAAGAGGGCGGGACAGGGGGAGGAGAGACCCAGTACTTC
d_call: TRBD1
v_call: TRBV4-1
clone_size: NA
j_call: TRBJ2-5

cdr3_aa: CASSPGWDPREQYF
cdr3_nt: TGTGCCAGCAGCCCCGGTTGGGACCCTCGGGAGCAGTACTTC
d_call: NA
v_call: TRBV7-9
clone_size: few
j_call: TRBJ2-7

cdr3_aa: CASSLVGGGREGGNEQFF
cdr3_nt: TGTGCCAGCAGCTTAGTTGGGGGCGGGAGGGAAGGTGGGAATGAGCAGTTCTTC
d_call: TRBD2
v_call: TRBV7-8
clone_size: NA
j_call: TRBJ2-1

cdr3_aa: CASSLRDASSYEQYF
cdr3_nt: TGTGCCAGCAGCCTCCGGGACGCGAGCTCCTACGAGCAGTACTTC
d_call: NA
v_call: TRBV13
clone_size: NA
j_call: TRBJ2-7

cdr3_aa: CASSGWSNPYEQYF
cdr3_nt: TGTGCCAGCAGCGGTTGGAGTAATCCCTACGAGCAGTACTTC
d_call: NA
v_call: TRBV11-2
clone_size: few
j_call: TRBJ2-7

cdr3_aa: CASSWTSGSYNEQFF
cdr3_nt: TGTGCCAGCAGTTGGACTAGCGGGAGTTATAATGAGCAGTTCTTC
d_call: TRBD2
v_call: TRBV27
clone_size: few
j_call: TRBJ2-1

cdr3_aa: CASSITASTYEQYF
cdr3_nt: TGTGCCAGTAGTATAACAGCCAGTACCTACGAGCAGTACTTC
d_call: NA
v_call: TRBV19
clone_size: NA
j_call: TRBJ2-7

cdr3_aa: CASSLGFRTGASNEKLFF
cdr3_nt: TGTGCCAGCAGCTTAGGGTTTCGGACAGGGGCCTCTAATGAAAAACTGTTTTTT
d_call: TRBD1
v_call: TRBV7-8
clone_size: NA
j_call: TRBJ1-4

cdr3_aa: CAWSADSNQPQHF
cdr3_nt: TGTGCCTGGAGTGCCGACAGCAATCAGCCCCAGCATTTT
d_call: NA
v_call: TRBV30
clone_size: few
j_call: TRBJ1-5

cdr3_aa: CASSVASSGGETQYF
cdr3_nt: TGTGCCAGCAGCGTAGCTTCGAGCGGGGGGGAGACCCAGTACTTC
d_call: TRBD2
v_call: TRBV9
clone_size: once
j_call: TRBJ2-5

cdr3_aa: CASSVEGSSYEQYF
cdr3_nt: TGTGCCAGCAGCGTAGAAGGGAGCTCCTACGAGCAGTACTTC
d_call: NA
v_call: TRBV9
clone_size: once
j_call: TRBJ2-7

cdr3_aa: CAISESTAGGSYNEQFF
cdr3_nt: TGTGCCATCAGTGAGTCGACGGCGGGGGGCTCCTACAATGAGCAGTTCTTC
d_call: TRBD2
v_call: TRBV10-3
clone_size: NA
j_call: TRBJ2-1

cdr3_aa: CAWSFRDRGQEAFF
cdr3_nt: TGTGCCTGGAGTTTCCGGGACAGGGGCCAAGAGGCTTTCTTT
d_call: TRBD1
v_call: TRBV30
clone_size: NA
j_call: TRBJ1-1

cdr3_aa: CASSLNDRGPVGTQYF
cdr3_nt: TGTGCCAGCAGCTTAAATGACAGGGGCCCGGTAGGCACGCAGTATTTT
d_call: TRBD1
v_call: TRBV7-3
clone_size: NA
j_call: TRBJ2-3

cdr3_aa: CASSLVGGDYTDTQYF
cdr3_nt: TGCGCCAGCAGCTTGGTAGGGGGGGACTACACAGATACGCAGTATTTT
d_call: NA
v_call: TRBV5-1
clone_size: NA
j_call: TRBJ2-3

cdr3_aa: CASSLVVETQYF
cdr3_nt: TGTGCCAGCAGCTTAGTAGTCGAGACCCAGTACTTC
d_call: NA
v_call: TRBV7-9
clone_size: NA
j_call: TRBJ2-5

cdr3_aa: CASTPGFEVAYGYTF
cdr3_nt: TGTGCCAGCACCCCAGGTTTTGAAGTAGCCTATGGCTACACCTTC
d_call: NA
v_call: TRBV28
clone_size: NA
j_call: TRBJ1-2

cdr3_aa: CASSLRGDQPQHF
cdr3_nt: TGTGCCAGCAGCTTGAGGGGGGATCAGCCCCAGCATTTT
d_call: NA
v_call: TRBV5-8
clone_size: NA
j_call: TRBJ1-5

cdr3_aa: CATSTYRETDTQYF
cdr3_nt: TGTGCCACCAGCACCTACAGGGAGACAGATACGCAGTATTTT
d_call: NA
v_call: TRBV15
clone_size: NA
j_call: TRBJ2-3

cdr3_aa: CASSWGPSGSNQPQHF
cdr3_nt: TGCGCCAGCAGCTGGGGGCCCAGCGGGAGCAATCAGCCCCAGCATTTT
d_call: NA
v_call: TRBV5-1
clone_size: NA
j_call: TRBJ1-5

cdr3_aa: CASSPRGEALSYEQYF
cdr3_nt: TGTGCCAGCAGCCCTCGGGGCGAGGCTCTCTCCTACGAGCAGTACTTC
d_call: NA
v_call: TRBV9
clone_size: NA
j_call: TRBJ2-7